This TCR beta chain is drawn from a study of T cells expressing NK-cell markers. The CDR3 totals 15 residues. Germline V lookup: CDR1 SEHNR, CDR2 FQNEAQ (reference sequence). TCRdb processed the 5' RACE reads again and assigns one entry to each CDR3 protein, with no DNA. Its clone listing holds roughly 380,000 distinct CDR3 sequences. The chain recombines TRBV7-9 with TRBJ1-4; TCRdb gives TRBD1 as the D gene, but with no DNA this cannot be confirmed. Sequencing was carried out using blood T cells: a sorted CD56 or NKG2C T cell subset, CD4+ or CD8+ T cells, or bulk PBMC T cells (not recorded which). This sequence originates from a man aged 18-75 years in good health. CDR3 loop: CASSLGGKRDEKLFF.